A single sample is the source of the 18 T cell receptor beta chains below, sequenced in a study of regulatory T cells in long-lasting Graves disease. The sample's time point: newly diagnosed GD, antithyroid drugs for less than 3 months. Construction of the TCR library relied on RNA isolated from PBMCs. Arm-PCR of CDR3 regions with iRepertoire HTBI primers generated TCR beta libraries. TCRdb reanalysed the multiplex PCR reads using MiXCR and keeps one entry per CDR3 protein. The sample has around 230,000 distinct CDR3 sequences; around 17% are singletons. The specimen comprised peripheral blood mononuclear cells (PBMCs), sampled at new diagnosis, from a patient treated with antithyroid drugs. Every receptor here comes from a female donor with Graves disease.

This clonotype occurred many times. The chain joins TRBV3-1 to TRBJ1-4, with D unresolved. Trimming left V 2 bases short and J 0 bases short, with 7 bases between. The CDR3 totals 15 residues. The germline V gene has CDR1 LGHDT and CDR2 YNNKEL (reference sequence). CDR3 bases: TGTGCCAGCAGCCAATCAGTCGCAACTAATGAAAAACTGTTTTTT. It is translated as CASSQSVATNEKLFF.

There are many counts of this clonotype. This chain joins TRBV20-1 and TRBJ2-3; D remains ambiguous. This CDR3 has 13 residues. The V end was cut by 0 bases, the J end by 4 bases, with 8 bases between. Germline lookup yields CDR1 DFQATT and CDR2 SNEGSKA (reference sequence). As DNA, the CDR3 is TGCAGTGCTAGAGATACGGGTCCAGATACGCAGTATTTT. Amino acids: CSARDTGPDTQYF.

This clonotype appeared many times. The V and J genes are TRBV6-5 and TRBJ2-7; D remains ambiguous. The length of the CDR3 is 13 residues. Trimming left V 4 bases short and J 2 bases short, with 9 bases between. Germline assignment: CDR1 MNHEY and CDR2 SVGAGI. The CDR3, as DNA: TGTGCCAGCAGTTCGGGTGTAACCTACGAGCAGTACTTC. It is translated as CASSSGVTYEQYF.

This clonotype occurred a few times. This could be a read error, since a much larger clone is one nucleotide away. The chain uses TRBV19 and TRBJ1-6; D is unclear. Germline V CDR1 and CDR2: LNHDA, SQIVND (reference sequence). This CDR3 has 13 amino acids. The V and J ends lost 3 bases and 9 bases respectively, with 9 bases between them. As DNA, the CDR3 is TGTGCCAGTAGTATTGAGCTGCTTTCACCCCTCCACTTT. It translates to CASSIELLSPLHF. The full variable domain, with the rest looked up from reference TRBV19 and TRBJ1-6, is DGGITQSPKYLFRKEGQNVTLSCEQNLNHDAMYWYRQDPGQGLRLIYYSQIVNDFQKGDIAEGYSVSREKKESFPLTVTSAQKNPTAFYLCASSIELLSPLHFGNGTRLTVT.

This clonotype was recorded at least ten times. V and J are TRBV12-3 or TRBV12-4 and TRBJ2-3; D gene ambiguous. The CDR3 consists of 14 residues. The ends were cut back, 0 bases at V and 5 bases at J, with 9 bases in the middle. The DNA for the CDR3 is TGTGCCAGCAGTTTAGCAGCTACCGAAGATACGCAGTATTTT. It yields the protein CASSLAATEDTQYF.

This clonotype has a handful of counts. The genes are TRBV18 and TRBJ2-7; 7 bases fit TRBD1. V was clipped by 2 bases and J by 6 bases; unmatched bases: 10. From germline, CDR1 is KGHSH and CDR2 LQKENI. This CDR3 is built from 15 residues. The CDR3, as DNA: TGTGCCAGCTCACCAAGGGGACAGCTTAGGGCCGAGCAGTACTTC. Translation: CASSPRGQLRAEQYF.

Of note for this clonotype: The germline gene is not matched at one end of the junction; a read error may be the cause. This chain joins TRBV6-2 or TRBV6-3 and TRBJ1-3, with D possibly being TRBD1 (6 bases). The germline V gene encodes CDR1 MNHEY and CDR2 SVGEGT. The CDR3 sequence is 18 residues long. The CDR3 here is CASSHSPVQGFSGNTIYF. As DNA, the CDR3 is TGTGCCAGCAGTCACTCTCCGGTACAGGGTTTCTCTGGAAACACCATATATTTT.

CDR3 bases: TGCAGTGCTAAGATGGACAGAACCTACGAGCAGTACTTC. Protein product: CSAKMDRTYEQYF. V gene TRBV20-1 combines with J gene TRBJ2-7; tentatively, D is TRBD1 (6 bases). There are 13 residues in the CDR3. V was clipped by 4 bases and J by 2 bases, with 12 bases between them. Looked up from germline, CDR1 is DFQATT and CDR2 is SNEGSKA (reference sequence).

This clonotype was counted at least ten times. The rearrangement uses TRBV20-1 and TRBJ2-5; D is possibly TRBD1 (6 bases). The CDR3 consists of 14 residues. Germline CDR1 and CDR2: DFQATT and SNEGSKA (reference sequence). V lost 2 bases, J lost 2 bases, and 12 bases lay in between. CDR3 DNA: TGCAGTGCTAGATACCGGGACACTCAAGAGACCCAGTACTTC. The encoded protein is CSARYRDTQETQYF.

This clonotype was seen ten or more times. The chain joins TRBV2 to TRBJ2-7; D unresolved. CDR1 is SNHLY, CDR2 FYNNEI, per germline. The CDR3 is 12 residues long. Trimming left V 4 bases short and J 2 bases short, with 6 bases between. CDR3 protein: CASSGLAYEQYF. The CDR3 DNA sequence: TGTGCCAGCAGTGGACTTGCCTACGAGCAGTACTTC.

This clonotype turned up a few times. The chain recombines TRBV20-1 with TRBJ1-2; TRBD1 matches at 7 bases. Trimming cost V 6 bases and J 1 base; bases outside gene matches: 17. Per germline, CDR1 DFQATT and CDR2 SNEGSKA (reference sequence). The CDR3 has 17 residues. DNA of the CDR3: TGCAGTGCCCCGGGCCAGGGGGGGGCGCCTCGTAACTATGGCTACACCTTC. The encoded protein is CSAPGQGGAPRNYGYTF.

With respect to this clonotype: One end of the junction varies from germline; a read error may be responsible. The chain has TRBV28 and TRBJ2-2; maybe TRBD1 (6 bases). CDR3 length equals 16 residues. The germline CDR1 and CDR2 sequences are MDHEN and SYDVKM. CDR3 DNA: TGTGTCAGCAGGCCCCTCACAGGGTTGATAACCGGGGAGCTGTTTTTT. Protein sequence: CVSRPLTGLITGELFF.

This clonotype was recorded at least ten times. The chain recombines TRBV28 with TRBJ1-6; the D gene is possibly TRBD1 (6 bases). Germline CDR1 and CDR2: MDHEN and SYDVKM. Between the trimmed V and J ends, which lost 6 bases and 5 bases, there was a span of 11 bases. This CDR3 has 14 amino acids. CDR3 in amino acids: CASSSTGDNSPLHF. In DNA form, the CDR3 reads TGTGCCAGCAGCTCGACAGGCGATAATTCACCCCTCCACTTT.

This clonotype was seen ten or more times. This rearrangement joins TRBV11-2 to TRBJ2-1; D possibly uses TRBD1 or TRBD2 (5 bases each). Germline CDR1 is SGHAT and CDR2 is FQNNGV. Trimming pared 6 bases from V and 3 bases from J, leaving 15 bases between. The CDR3 has 15 amino acids. CDR3 sequence (DNA): TGTGCCAGCAGGGGGGACGAGCGGAACTACAATGAGCAGTTCTTC. This gives the protein CASRGDERNYNEQFF.

This clonotype has ten or more counts. The CDR3 DNA reads TGCGCCAGCAGCCAAGTAGCACTAGCGGTGGACAATGAGCAGTTCTTC. This translates into CASSQVALAVDNEQFF. This chain uses TRBV4-3 with TRBJ2-1; 8 bases are a match to TRBD2. Germline-derived CDR1 and CDR2 are LGHNA and YSLEER. V lost 1 base to trimming and J lost 5 bases; unmatched junction nucleotides: 7. There are 16 residues in the CDR3.

This clonotype was picked up many times. This sequence joins TRBV29-1 and TRBJ1-2; maybe TRBD1 (5 bases). The CDR3 spans 13 residues. V was clipped by 6 bases and J by 4 bases, with 15 bases between them. In germline, CDR1 is SQVTM, CDR2 ANQGSEA. This CDR3 reads CSVRTGHRYGYTF. CDR3 nucleotide sequence: TGCAGCGTGAGGACGGGGCACCGCTATGGCTACACCTTC.

The rearrangement joins TRBV11-2 to TRBJ2-1; the match to TRBD1 covers 10 bases. CDR1 is SGHAT, CDR2 FQNNGV, per germline. There are 17 residues in the CDR3. V shed 5 bases and J 8 bases; nucleotides not matched to a gene: 15. As DNA, the CDR3 is TGTGCCAGCAGCCCCGCAACCGGGACAGGGGATTGGGATGAGCAGTTCTTC. Its protein is CASSPATGTGDWDEQFF.

V and J are TRBV7-2 and TRBJ2-1; D is ambiguous. The CDR3 has 16 amino acids. The V gene lost 2 bases and the J gene lost 1 base, with 12 bases spanning the gap. The germline V gene encodes CDR1 SGHTA and CDR2 FQGNSA. The DNA for the CDR3 is TGTGCCAGCAGCTTATATGTGACACCTTCCTACAATGAGCAGTTCTTC. It is translated as CASSLYVTPSYNEQFF.